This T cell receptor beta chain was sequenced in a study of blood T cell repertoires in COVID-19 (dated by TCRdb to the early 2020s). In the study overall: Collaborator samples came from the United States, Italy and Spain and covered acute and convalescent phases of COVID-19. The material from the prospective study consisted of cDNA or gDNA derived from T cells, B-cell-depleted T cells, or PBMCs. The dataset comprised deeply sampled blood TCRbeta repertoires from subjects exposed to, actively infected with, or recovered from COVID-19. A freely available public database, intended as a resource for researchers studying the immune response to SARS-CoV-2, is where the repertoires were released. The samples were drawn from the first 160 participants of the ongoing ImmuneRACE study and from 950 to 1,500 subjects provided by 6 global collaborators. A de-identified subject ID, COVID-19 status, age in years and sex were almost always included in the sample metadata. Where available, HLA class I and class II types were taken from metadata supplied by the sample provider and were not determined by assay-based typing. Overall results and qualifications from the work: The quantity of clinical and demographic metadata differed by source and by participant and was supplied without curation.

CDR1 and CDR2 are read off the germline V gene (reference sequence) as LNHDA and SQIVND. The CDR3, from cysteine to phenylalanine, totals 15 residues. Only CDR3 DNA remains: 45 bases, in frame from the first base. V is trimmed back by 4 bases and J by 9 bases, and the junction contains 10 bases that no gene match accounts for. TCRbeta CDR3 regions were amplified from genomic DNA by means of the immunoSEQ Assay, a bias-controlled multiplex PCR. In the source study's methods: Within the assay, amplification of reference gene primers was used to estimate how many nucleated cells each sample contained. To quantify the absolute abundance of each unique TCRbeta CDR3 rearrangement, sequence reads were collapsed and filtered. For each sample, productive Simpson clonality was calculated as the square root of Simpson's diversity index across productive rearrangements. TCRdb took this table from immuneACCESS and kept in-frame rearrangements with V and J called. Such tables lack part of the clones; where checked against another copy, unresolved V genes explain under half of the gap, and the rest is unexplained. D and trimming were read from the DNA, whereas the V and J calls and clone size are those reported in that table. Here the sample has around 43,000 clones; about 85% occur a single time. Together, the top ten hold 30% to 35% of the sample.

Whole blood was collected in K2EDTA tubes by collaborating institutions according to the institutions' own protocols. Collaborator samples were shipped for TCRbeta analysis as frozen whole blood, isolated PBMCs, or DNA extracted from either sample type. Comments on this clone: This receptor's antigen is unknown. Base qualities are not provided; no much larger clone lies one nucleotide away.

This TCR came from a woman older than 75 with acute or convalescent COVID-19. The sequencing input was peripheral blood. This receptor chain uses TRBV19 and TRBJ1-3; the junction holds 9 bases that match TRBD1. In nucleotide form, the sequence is TGTGCCAGTAGTACCGGGACAGGGCCGTCGGGCACCATATATTTT. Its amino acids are CASSTGTGPSGTIYF.